The T cell receptor beta chain under discussion was sequenced for a study of T cell responses to AZD1222 COVID-19 vaccine. A note on this clone: The target antigen is unknown.

Germline V gene lookup returns CDR1 MDHEN and CDR2 SYDVKM. There are 16 residues in the CDR3. Losses at the gene ends were 5 bases for V and 5 bases for J; bases not matched to a gene: 7. Findings and caveats of the study: There were repertoire samples only from the period after the peak T cell response. Spike-specific TCRs gained breadth and depth after people received two AZD1222 doses. Recipients of AZD1222 seropositive at baseline numbered only five or six.

Using immunoSEQ multiplex PCR, the repertoire was profiled, and TCRdb retains in-frame clones only, with some absent. The sample has approximately 94,000 clones, about 88% seen once; the top ten hold 1.8%. V gene TRBV28 combines with J gene TRBJ1-6; 9 nucleotides line up with TRBD1. The sample was peripheral blood, taken on day 0 of AZD1222 vaccination. This sequence originates from an adult in good health. This CDR3 is CASSDMGQGNNSPLHF. CDR3 coding DNA: TGTGCCAGCAGTGATATGGGACAGGGAAATAATTCACCCCTCCACTTT.